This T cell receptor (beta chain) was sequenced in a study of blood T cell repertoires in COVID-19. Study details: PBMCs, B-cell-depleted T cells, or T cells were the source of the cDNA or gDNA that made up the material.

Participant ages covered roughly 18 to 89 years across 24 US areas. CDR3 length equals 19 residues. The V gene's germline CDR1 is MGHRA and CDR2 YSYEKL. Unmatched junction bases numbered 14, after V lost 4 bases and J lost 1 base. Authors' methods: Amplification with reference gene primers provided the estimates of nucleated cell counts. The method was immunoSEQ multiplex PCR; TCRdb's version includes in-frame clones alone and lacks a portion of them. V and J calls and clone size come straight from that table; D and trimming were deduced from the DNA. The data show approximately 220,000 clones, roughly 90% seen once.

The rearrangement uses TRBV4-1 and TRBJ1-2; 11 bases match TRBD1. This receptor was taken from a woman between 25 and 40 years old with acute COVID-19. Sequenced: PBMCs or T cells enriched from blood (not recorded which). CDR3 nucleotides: TGCGCCAGCAGCCCAAGGGGGAGCGGGACAGGGGGTGGTAACTATGGCTACACCTTC. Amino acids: CASSPRGSGTGGGNYGYTF.